These 2 T cell receptor beta chains came from one sample sequenced in a study of CD8 T cells in Susac syndrome. About 0.45 to 1 ug RNA was reverse transcribed with random hexamers. TCRdb recomputed calls from the immunoSEQ multiplex PCR reads with MiXCR, one row per CDR3 protein. This sample has around 180,000 distinct CDR3 sequences, with approximately 93% found just once. The sample was CD4+ T cells from PBMCs. These receptors were taken from a human donor with multiple sclerosis.

This chain connects TRBV20-1 to TRBJ2-7, with D unclear. The V and J ends lost 2 bases and 5 bases respectively, with 7 bases between them. The CDR3 has 11 residues. Germline loops: CDR1 DFQATT, CDR2 SNEGSKA (reference sequence). This CDR3 reads CSARPQDEQYF. CDR3 DNA: TGCAGTGCTAGACCCCAGGACGAGCAGTACTTC.

The V gene is TRBV14, the J gene TRBJ2-3, with 13 positions matching TRBD2. The CDR3 has 16 residues. Germline trimming cut 4 bases from V and 6 bases from J; bases unmatched to any gene: 7. Germline V lookup: CDR1 SGHDN, CDR2 FVKESK. The CDR3 DNA is TGTGCCAGCAGCCCTTGGACTAGCGGGGGCCTCGATACGCAGTATTTT. Amino acid sequence: CASSPWTSGGLDTQYF.